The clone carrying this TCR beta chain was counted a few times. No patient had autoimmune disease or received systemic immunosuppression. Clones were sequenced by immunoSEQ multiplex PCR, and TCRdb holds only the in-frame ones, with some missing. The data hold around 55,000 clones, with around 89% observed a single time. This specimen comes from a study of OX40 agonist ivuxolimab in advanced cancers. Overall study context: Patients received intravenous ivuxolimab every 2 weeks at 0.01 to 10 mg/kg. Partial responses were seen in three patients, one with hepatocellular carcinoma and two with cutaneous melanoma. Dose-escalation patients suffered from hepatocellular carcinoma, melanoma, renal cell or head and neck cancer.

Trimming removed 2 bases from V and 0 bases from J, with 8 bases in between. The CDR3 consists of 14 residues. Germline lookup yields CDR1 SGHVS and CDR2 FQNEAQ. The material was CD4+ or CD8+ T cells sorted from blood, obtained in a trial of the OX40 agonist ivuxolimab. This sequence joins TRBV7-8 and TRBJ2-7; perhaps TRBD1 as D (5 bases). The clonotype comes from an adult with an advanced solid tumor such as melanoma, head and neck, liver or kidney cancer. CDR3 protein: CASSLSRASYEQYF. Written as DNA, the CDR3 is TGTGCCAGCAGCTTATCCAGGGCCTCCTACGAGCAGTACTTC.